This is a list of T cell receptor beta chains from one sample in a study of blood T cell repertoires in COVID-19. The method was immunoSEQ multiplex PCR; TCRdb's version includes in-frame clones alone and lacks a portion of them. The sample shows 97,000 or so clones, around 90% of them seen only once. The specimen was peripheral blood. These receptors were taken from a man aged 45 to 65 with active COVID-19. Each CDR3 is given without its conserved first and last residue. The D gene is left open where the match is weak.

V	D	J	CDR3
TRBV5-1	TRBD1	TRBJ2-5	ASSSTGTGTLETQY
TRBV19	NA	TRBJ1-5	ASSIMWGDQPQH
TRBV27	NA	TRBJ1-4	ASSPYRVYNEKLF
TRBV11-2	NA	TRBJ1-6	ASSYTGTGRIH
TRBV5-4	NA	TRBJ1-4	ASSLTGHFNEKLF
TRBV5-1	NA	TRBJ2-1	ASRDIKGYNEQF
TRBV7-3	NA	TRBJ1-1	ASSLSTVTEAF
TRBV5-5	NA	TRBJ1-4	ASSLAGGINEKLF
TRBV7-8	TRBD1	TRBJ1-2	ASSPGGRQAYVRYT
TRBV7-2	TRBD1	TRBJ1-2	ASSREQGRYGYT
TRBV7-8	NA	TRBJ2-3	ASSPGTSSDTQY
TRBV27	NA	TRBJ1-5	ASSLSSRVGNQPQH
TRBV6-2/TRBV6-3	TRBD1	TRBJ1-1	ASSYDPDREDMNTEAF
TRBV5-4	TRBD2	TRBJ2-1	ASSFEASGLDNEQF
TRBV7-9	TRBD2	TRBJ2-1	ASSPTSGSRNEQF
TRBV5-8	NA	TRBJ2-4	ASSSGIKGAKNIQY
TRBV7-8	TRBD1	TRBJ2-7	ASSPNRDRSYEQY
TRBV5-8	NA	TRBJ2-7	ASSRAGALRYEQY
TRBV12-3/TRBV12-4	TRBD1	TRBJ2-7	ASRPSTGIEQY
TRBV30	NA	TRBJ1-1	AWSVSSMRNTEAF
TRBV5-1	TRBD1	TRBJ2-2	ASSLALSGTGGSGELF
TRBV10-1	NA	TRBJ1-5	ASSESEGGPVNSNQPQH
TRBV7-2	NA	TRBJ1-6	ASSLAPGSPLH
TRBV5-6	TRBD1	TRBJ2-1	ASSSNRDRTANEQF
TRBV11-2	TRBD1	TRBJ2-2	ASSLYPGQGNTGELF
TRBV6-6	TRBD2	TRBJ2-3	ASSPGGAGGDTQY